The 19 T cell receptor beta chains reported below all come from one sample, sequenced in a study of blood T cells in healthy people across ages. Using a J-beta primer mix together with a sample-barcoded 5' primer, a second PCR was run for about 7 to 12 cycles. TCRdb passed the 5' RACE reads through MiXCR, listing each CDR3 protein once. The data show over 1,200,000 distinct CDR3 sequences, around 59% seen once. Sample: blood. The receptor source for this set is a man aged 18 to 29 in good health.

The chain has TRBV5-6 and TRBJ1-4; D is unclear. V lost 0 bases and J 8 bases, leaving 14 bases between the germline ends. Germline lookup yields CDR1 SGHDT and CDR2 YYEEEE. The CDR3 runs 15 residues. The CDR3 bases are TGTGCCAGCAGCTTGGTGGGAACCAGAGACGAAAAACTGTTTTTT. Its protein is CASSLVGTRDEKLFF. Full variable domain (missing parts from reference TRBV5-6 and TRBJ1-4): DAGVTQSPTHLIKTRGQQVTLRCSPKSGHDTVSWYQQALGQGPQFIFQYYEEEERQRGNFPDRFSGHQFPNYSSELNVNALLLGDSALYLCASSLVGTRDEKLFFGSGTQLSVL.

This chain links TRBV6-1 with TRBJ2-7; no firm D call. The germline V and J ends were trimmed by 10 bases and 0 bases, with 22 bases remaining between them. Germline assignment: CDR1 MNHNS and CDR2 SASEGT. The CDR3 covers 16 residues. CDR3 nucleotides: TGTGCCATCCAGGCCCTTTATGACTCCCTCTCCTACGAGCAGTACTTC. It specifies CAIQALYDSLSYEQYF.

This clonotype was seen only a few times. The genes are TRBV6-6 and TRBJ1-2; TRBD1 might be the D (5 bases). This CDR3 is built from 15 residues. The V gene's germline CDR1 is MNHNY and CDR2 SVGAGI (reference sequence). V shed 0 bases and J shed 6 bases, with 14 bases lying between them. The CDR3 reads CASSYSGEGPNGYTF. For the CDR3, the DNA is TGTGCCAGCAGTTACTCGGGAGAGGGACCTAATGGCTACACCTTC.

CDR3 in DNA: TGCGCCAGCAGCGGGGGCCCAGCGGCCTACGAGCAGTACTTC. As protein: CASSGGPAAYEQYF. This sequence joins TRBV5-1 and TRBJ2-5, with a weak D call TRBD1 (6 bases). The closer fit of TRBJ2-7 to the DNA end suggests the J call may be wrong. Germline CDR1 is SGHRS and CDR2 is YFSETQ. This CDR3 region has 14 residues.

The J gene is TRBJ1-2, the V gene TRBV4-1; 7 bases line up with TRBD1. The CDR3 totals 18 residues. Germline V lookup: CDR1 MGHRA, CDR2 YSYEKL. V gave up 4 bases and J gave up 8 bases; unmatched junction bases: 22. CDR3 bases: TGCGCCAGCAGCCCTTATTTACTCTGGGACAGCTCTTTGGGCGGCTACACCTTC. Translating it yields CASSPYLLWDSSLGGYTF.

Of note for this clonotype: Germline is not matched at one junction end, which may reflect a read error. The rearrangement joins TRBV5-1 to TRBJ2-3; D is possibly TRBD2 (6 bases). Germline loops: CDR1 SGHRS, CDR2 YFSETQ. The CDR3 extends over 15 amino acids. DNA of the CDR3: TGCGCCAGCAGGTTGGCGGGAATCTACACAGATACGCAGTATTTT. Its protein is CASRLAGIYTDTQYF.

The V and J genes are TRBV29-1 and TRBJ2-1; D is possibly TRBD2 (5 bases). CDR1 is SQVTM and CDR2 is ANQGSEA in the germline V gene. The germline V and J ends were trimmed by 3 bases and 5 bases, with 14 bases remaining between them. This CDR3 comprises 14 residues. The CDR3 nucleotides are TGCAGCGTTGACCCAAAACTAGAAAACAATGAGCAGTTCTTC. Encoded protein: CSVDPKLENNEQFF.

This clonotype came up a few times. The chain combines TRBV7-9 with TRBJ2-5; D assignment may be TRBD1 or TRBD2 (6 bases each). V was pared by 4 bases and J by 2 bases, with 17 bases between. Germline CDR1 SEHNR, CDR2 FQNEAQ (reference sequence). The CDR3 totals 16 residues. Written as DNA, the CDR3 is TGTGCCAGCAGCTCCCTTACAGGGAGGACGCAAGAGACCCAGTACTTC. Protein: CASSSLTGRTQETQYF.

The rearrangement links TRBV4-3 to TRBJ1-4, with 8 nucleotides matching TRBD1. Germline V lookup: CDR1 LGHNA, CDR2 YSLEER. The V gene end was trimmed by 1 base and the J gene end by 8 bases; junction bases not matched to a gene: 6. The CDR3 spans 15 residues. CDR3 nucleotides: TGCGCCAGCAGCCAAGGGGACAGGCGGGTCGAAAAACTGTTTTTT. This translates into CASSQGDRRVEKLFF.

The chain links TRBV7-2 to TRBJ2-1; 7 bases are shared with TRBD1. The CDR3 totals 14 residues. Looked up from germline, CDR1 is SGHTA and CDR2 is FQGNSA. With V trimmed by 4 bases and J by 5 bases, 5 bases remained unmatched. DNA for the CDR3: TGTGCCAGCAGCTCCTCTAGGGGGCACAATGAGCAGTTCTTC. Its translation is CASSSSRGHNEQFF.

In DNA form, the CDR3 reads TGTGCCAGCAGCTCCACGTGGTCATTGTACGACGAGCAGTACTTC. Translated, it gives CASSSTWSLYDEQYF. This sequence joins TRBV13 and TRBJ2-7; D ambiguous. The CDR3 is made up of 15 amino acids. CDR1 is PRHDT, CDR2 FYEKMQ, per germline (reference sequence). Trimming cost V 4 bases and J 5 bases, with 18 bases left between them. The variable domain in full, with the rest retrieved from reference TRBV13 and TRBJ2-7, is AAGVIQSPRHLIKEKRETATLKCYPIPRHDTVYWYQQGPGQDPQFLISFYEKMQSDKGSIPDRFSAQQFSDYHSELNMSSLELGDSALYFCASSSTWSLYDEQYFGPGTRLTVT.

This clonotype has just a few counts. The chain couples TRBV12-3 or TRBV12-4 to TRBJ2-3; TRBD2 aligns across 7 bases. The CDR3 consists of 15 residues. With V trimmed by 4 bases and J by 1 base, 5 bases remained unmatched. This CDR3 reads CASSSPLAGTDTQYF. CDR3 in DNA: TGTGCCAGCAGTTCACCTCTAGCGGGCACAGATACGCAGTATTTT.

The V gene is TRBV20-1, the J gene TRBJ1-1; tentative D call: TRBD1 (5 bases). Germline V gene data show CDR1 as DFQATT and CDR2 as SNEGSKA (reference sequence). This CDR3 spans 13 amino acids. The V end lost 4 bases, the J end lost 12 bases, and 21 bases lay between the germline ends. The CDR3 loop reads CSAIWTSSTGSFF. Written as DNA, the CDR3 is TGCAGTGCTATCTGGACATCCTCGACTGGGTCTTTCTTT.

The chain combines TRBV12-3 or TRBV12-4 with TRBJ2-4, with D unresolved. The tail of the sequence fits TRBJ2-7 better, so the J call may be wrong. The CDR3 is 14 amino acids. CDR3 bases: TGTGCCAGCAGCCAACACGGCAACTCCTACGAGCAGTACTTC. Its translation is CASSQHGNSYEQYF.

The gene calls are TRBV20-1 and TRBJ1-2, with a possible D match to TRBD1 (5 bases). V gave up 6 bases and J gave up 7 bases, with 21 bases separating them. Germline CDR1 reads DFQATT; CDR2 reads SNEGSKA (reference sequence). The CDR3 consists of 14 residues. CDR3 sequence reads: CSASRRGPSSGYTF. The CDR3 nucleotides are TGCAGTGCGTCTCGTAGGGGCCCGAGCTCTGGCTACACCTTC.

This CDR3 reads CASTPLVQGNYGYTF. The CDR3, as DNA: TGTGCCAGCACCCCCTTAGTGCAGGGAAATTATGGCTACACCTTC. The J gene is TRBJ1-2, the V gene TRBV6-6, with D possibly TRBD1 on 5 matching bases. The germline V gene encodes CDR1 MNHNY and CDR2 SVGAGI (reference sequence). This CDR3 contains 15 residues. Trimming left V 7 bases short and J 5 bases short, with 20 bases between.

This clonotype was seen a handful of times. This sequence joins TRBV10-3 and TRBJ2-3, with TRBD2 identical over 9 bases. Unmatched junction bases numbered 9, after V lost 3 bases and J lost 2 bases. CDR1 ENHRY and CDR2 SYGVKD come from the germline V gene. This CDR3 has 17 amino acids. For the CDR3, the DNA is TGTGCCATCAGTGAAGAGGTAGCGGGAGTGAACACAGATACGCAGTATTTT. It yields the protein CAISEEVAGVNTDTQYF.

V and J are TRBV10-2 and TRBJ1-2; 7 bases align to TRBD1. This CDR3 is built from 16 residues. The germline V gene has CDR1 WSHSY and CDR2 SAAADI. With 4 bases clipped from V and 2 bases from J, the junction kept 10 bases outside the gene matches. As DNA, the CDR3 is TGCGCCAGCAGTGGATTCAGGGACAGCCCAAACTATGGCTACACCTTC. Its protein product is CASSGFRDSPNYGYTF.

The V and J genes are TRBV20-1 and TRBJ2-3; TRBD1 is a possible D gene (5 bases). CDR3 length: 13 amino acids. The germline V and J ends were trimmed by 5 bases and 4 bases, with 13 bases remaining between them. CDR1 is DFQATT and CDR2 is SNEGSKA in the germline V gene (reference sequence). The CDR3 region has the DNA TGCAGTGCTGACAGACAGTCCGCAGATACGCAGTATTTT. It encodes CSADRQSADTQYF.